The 18 T cell receptor beta chains in this list originate from one sample, sequenced in a study of blood T cell repertoires in COVID-19. Sequencing used immunoSEQ multiplex PCR; TCRdb keeps in-frame clones, though not all of them. The table lists around 300,000 clones, 91% of them singletons, with 2% to 2.5% in the top ten. Sequenced material: peripheral blood. The receptors here all came from a woman aged 30 to 39 with COVID-19, enrolled during active disease.

The table lists this clone with a few counts. The chain joins TRBV24-1 to TRBJ2-5, with 7 bases fitting TRBD1. The CDR3 consists of 15 residues. The germline gives CDR1 KGHDR, CDR2 SFDVKD. V trimming: 2 bases; J trimming: 4 bases; junction bases outside the gene matches: 6. The CDR3 region has the DNA TGTGCCACCAGTGATTCCACAGGGGAGAGAGAGACCCAGTACTTC. It yields the protein CATSDSTGERETQYF.

This chain uses TRBV25-1 with TRBJ1-6; D might be TRBD1 (6 bases). Germline CDR1 is MGHDK and CDR2 is SYGVNS. This CDR3 has 14 residues. Trimming pared 5 bases from V and 4 bases from J, leaving 9 bases between. In DNA, the CDR3 is TGTGCCAGCAGTATACAGGGATATAATTCACCCCTCCACTTT. It yields the protein CASSIQGYNSPLHF.

This chain connects TRBV27 to TRBJ2-7; tentative D call: TRBD2 (5 bases). The V gene's germline CDR1 is MNHEY and CDR2 SMNVEV (reference sequence). The V end was cut by 5 bases, the J end by 1 base, with 12 bases between. The CDR3 extends over 14 amino acids. CDR3 sequence (DNA): TGTGCCAGCAGTCCCGCGGGCCTATCCTACGAGCAGTACTTC. Its protein product is CASSPAGLSYEQYF.

Of note for this clone: Other DNA sequences of this sample code for an identical CDR3. The V call is TRBV30, the J call TRBJ2-3; 11 positions agree with TRBD2. Germline-derived CDR1 and CDR2 are GTSNPN and SVGIG (reference sequence). CDR3 length: 15 residues. The V segment lost 0 bases and the J segment 2 bases; nucleotides outside the gene matches: 1. The CDR3 bases are TGTGCCTGGAGTGTACTAGCGGGAGTCACAGATACGCAGTATTTT. Encoded protein: CAWSVLAGVTDTQYF.

Only one count was recorded for this clone. This chain connects TRBV10-3 to TRBJ1-2; 8 bases fit TRBD1. This CDR3 has 12 residues. The germline V gene encodes CDR1 ENHRY and CDR2 SYGVKD. Unmatched junction bases numbered 7, after V lost 8 bases and J lost 8 bases. CDR3 region: CAIRAGGEGYTF. DNA for the CDR3: TGTGCCATCCGGGCAGGGGGCGAAGGCTACACCTTC.

The CDR3 protein is CASGETGELFF. Written as DNA, the CDR3 is TGTGCCAGCGGAGAAACCGGGGAGCTGTTTTTT. The genes are TRBV28 and TRBJ2-2; D uncertain. Trimming left V 8 bases short and J 5 bases short, with 6 bases between. The CDR3 spans 11 residues. Germline V gives CDR1 MDHEN, CDR2 SYDVKM.

The CDR3 reads CAWSDGVSGELFF. Here the CDR3 DNA reads TGTGCCTGGAGTGACGGGGTCAGCGGGGAGCTGTTTTTT. The chain combines TRBV30 with TRBJ2-2, with D possibly matching TRBD2 (5 bases). The CDR3 covers 13 residues. Trimming removed 1 base from V and 7 bases from J, with 10 bases in between. Germline assignment: CDR1 GTSNPN and CDR2 SVGIG (reference sequence). The variable domain in full, with the rest retrieved from reference TRBV30 and TRBJ2-2, is SQTIHQWPATLVQPVGSPLSLECTVEGTSNPNLYWYRQAAGRGLQLLFYSVGIGQISSEVPQNLSASRPQDRQFILSSKKLLLSDSGFYLCAWSDGVSGELFFGEGSRLTVL.

This clone was picked up one time. This chain links TRBV19 with TRBJ2-7; TRBD2 is a possible D gene (5 bases). V was cut by 3 bases and J by 2 bases, with 11 bases left in between. This CDR3 is 14 amino acids long. The germline V gene encodes CDR1 LNHDA and CDR2 SQIVND (reference sequence). CDR3 coding DNA: TGTGCCAGTAGTATTCGAGCTAGCACCTACGAGCAGTACTTC. Protein sequence: CASSIRASTYEQYF.

The CDR3 is CASSLGTLNTEAFF. The CDR3 bases are TGCGCCAGCAGCCTGGGGACTCTGAACACTGAAGCTTTCTTT. V is TRBV5-1 and J is TRBJ1-1; a weak D match, TRBD1 (5 bases). The CDR3 spans 14 residues. Trimming took 4 bases from V and 0 from J, leaving 10 bases between them. CDR1 and CDR2 (germline): SGHRS, YFSETQ.

This rearrangement joins TRBV10-2 to TRBJ2-7; tentatively, D is TRBD1 (5 bases). Trimming took off 7 bases at V and 1 base at J, with 17 bases between the two ends. CDR1 WSHSY and CDR2 SAAADI come from the germline V gene. The CDR3 sequence is 15 residues long. The CDR3 coding sequence is TGCGCCAGCACGGGTTGGGGCGCTAGTTCCTACGAGCAGTACTTC. It specifies CASTGWGASSYEQYF.

The V gene is TRBV5-6, the J gene TRBJ1-5, with 7 nucleotides matching TRBD1. The CDR3 totals 15 residues. CDR1 SGHDT and CDR2 YYEEEE come from the germline V gene. The J segment lost 3 bases and the V segment lost 5 bases, leaving 8 bases of the junction unmatched. The CDR3 bases are TGTGCCAGCAGTTTATTGACAGGGTCCAATCAGCCCCAGCATTTT. Its protein is CASSLLTGSNQPQHF.

The chain joins TRBV6-5 to TRBJ2-7, with a weak D call TRBD2 (7 bases). This CDR3 is 13 amino acids long. The germline CDR1 and CDR2 sequences are MNHEY and SVGAGI. V dropped 10 bases and J dropped 5 bases, with 18 bases sitting between them. The CDR3: CATETGGRDEQYF. Written as DNA, the CDR3 is TGTGCCACCGAGACGGGGGGCCGAGACGAGCAGTACTTC.

The CDR3 bases are TGTGCCAGCAGCGACAGGAACACCATATATTTT. Translation gives CASSDRNTIYF. This rearrangement joins TRBV9 to TRBJ1-3; the D gene is possibly TRBD1 (5 bases). Germline V gene sequence: CDR1 SGDLS, CDR2 YYNGEE. This CDR3 region has 11 residues. Trimming left V 3 bases short and J 7 bases short, with 5 bases between.

This rearrangement joins TRBV5-4 to TRBJ1-4, with D uncertain. Germline loops: CDR1 SGHNT, CDR2 YYREEE (reference sequence). This CDR3 has 13 residues. V gave up 1 base and J gave up 5 bases, with 6 bases separating them. The CDR3: CASSLTENEKLFF. The CDR3 DNA reads as TGTGCCAGCAGCTTGACAGAAAATGAAAAACTGTTTTTT. Full variable domain (rest looked up from reference TRBV5-4 and TRBJ1-4): ETGVTQSPTHLIKTRGQQVTLRCSSQSGHNTVSWYQQALGQGPQFIFQYYREEENGRGNFPPRFSGLQFPNYSSELNVNALELDDSALYLCASSLTENEKLFFGSGTQLSVL.

V is TRBV27 and J is TRBJ1-1; TRBD1 agrees at 7 bases. The CDR3 is 17 amino acids. V gave up 2 bases and J gave up 4 bases; unmatched junction bases: 13. CDR1 is MNHEY, CDR2 SMNVEV, per germline (reference sequence). Here the CDR3 reads CASSLRRGQALITEAFF. In DNA form, the CDR3 reads TGTGCCAGCAGTTTAAGGAGAGGACAGGCCCTTATCACTGAAGCTTTCTTT.

The gene calls are TRBV27 and TRBJ2-1; TRBD2 aligns across 9 bases. Trimming at V came to 4 bases and at J to 7 bases, leaving 8 bases not matched to a gene. This CDR3 comprises 15 residues. Germline CDR1 is MNHEY and CDR2 is SMNVEV (reference sequence). The CDR3 DNA reads as TGTGCCAGCAGTTATCGACTAGCGGCCACGAATGAGCAGTTCTTC. Translation: CASSYRLAATNEQFF.

The chain joins TRBV3-1 (or the pseudogene TRBV3-2) to TRBJ2-7, with 10 bases aligning to TRBD2. The CDR3 consists of 16 residues. V shed 0 bases and J 2 bases; nucleotides not matched to a gene: 4. Germline CDR1 is LGHDT and CDR2 is YNNKEL (reference sequence). CDR3 amino acids: CASSQDKGLAPYEQYF. DNA for the CDR3: TGTGCCAGCAGCCAAGATAAGGGACTAGCGCCCTACGAGCAGTACTTC.

V is TRBV28 and J is TRBJ1-5, with 7 nucleotides matching TRBD1. The V gene's germline CDR1 is MDHEN and CDR2 SYDVKM. The CDR3 runs to 13 residues. With 7 bases clipped from V and 2 bases from J, the junction kept 2 bases outside the gene matches. The CDR3 DNA sequence: TGTGCCAGCACTACAGGGGGCAATCAGCCCCAGCATTTT. Translating it yields CASTTGGNQPQHF. The whole variable domain, remainder taken from reference TRBV28 and TRBJ1-5, is DVKVTQSSRYLVKRTGEKVFLECVQDMDHENMFWYRQDPGLGLRLIYFSYDVKMKEKGDIPEGYSVSREKKERFSLILESASTNQTSMYLCASTTGGNQPQHFGDGTRLSIL.